A single sample is the source of the 26 T cell receptor beta chains below, sequenced in a study of post-analysis software for immune sequencing data. Their specific antigens are unknown. The TCR beta cDNA libraries carried unique molecular identifiers. From the PCR reads, TCRdb called clonotypes with MiXCR, one entry per CDR3 protein. The sample lists hundreds of thousands of distinct CDR3 sequences; approximately 39% were seen once. Study observations and caveats: Controls had lower frequencies than patients of 4 or 5 TRBV segments, which included TRBV5-6, TRBV5-1 and TRBV20-1.

Source material: blood. The origin of the receptors is a girl aged 2 to 9 with multiple sclerosis.

The chain links TRBV14 to TRBJ1-1; D is unresolved. Germline V lookup: CDR1 SGHDN, CDR2 FVKESK. This CDR3 contains 16 residues. V lost 2 bases and J lost 7, with 20 bases in between. The CDR3 DNA is TGTGCCAGCAGCCAAATCAGCAGGTTCCCCTACTTTGAAGCTTTCTTT. Encoded protein: CASSQISRFPYFEAFF.

V and J are TRBV24-1 and TRBJ2-1; D call uncertain. V was clipped by 0 bases and J by 10 bases, with 6 bases between them. The V gene's germline CDR1 is KGHDR and CDR2 SFDVKD. The CDR3 sequence is 12 residues long. The CDR3 protein is CATSDLHREQFF. CDR3 nucleotide sequence: TGTGCCACCAGTGATTTGCACCGGGAGCAGTTCTTC.

This rearrangement joins TRBV12-3 or TRBV12-4 to TRBJ2-5; D is undetermined. The CDR3 covers 15 residues. Trimming shortened V by 6 bases and J by 5 bases, and 19 bases separated the two germline ends. CDR3 sequence (DNA): TGTGCCAGCAGACCTCGACAAAAGACCGGGGAGACCCAGTACTTC. Its translation is CASRPRQKTGETQYF.

A few counts support this clonotype. CDR3 residues: CASSHHLTSGDSYNEQFF. The DNA of the CDR3 is TGTGCCAGCAGTCACCATCTGACTAGCGGGGACTCCTACAATGAGCAGTTCTTC. V gene TRBV12-3 or TRBV12-4 combines with J gene TRBJ2-1; the match to TRBD2 covers 11 bases. J was trimmed by 0 bases and V by 5 bases; bases with no gene match: 9. The CDR3 sequence is 18 residues long.

This chain connects TRBV2 to TRBJ2-7; 9 bases fit TRBD1. V lost 2 bases and J lost 3; bases outside the gene matches: 8. The CDR3 has 16 residues. The V gene's germline CDR1 is SNHLY and CDR2 FYNNEI. The CDR3 spells CASSEFKGQGFYEQYF. CDR3 nucleotides: TGTGCCAGCAGTGAATTTAAGGGACAGGGATTCTACGAGCAGTACTTC.

This clonotype has more than one count but fewer than ten. The chain carries TRBV9 and TRBJ2-1, with 9 bases matching TRBD1. Germline V CDR1 and CDR2: SGDLS, YYNGEE. The V gene end was trimmed by 3 bases and the J gene end by 2 bases; junction bases not matched to a gene: 3. The CDR3 loop spans 15 amino acids. The CDR3 sequence is CASSAGTGPYNEQFF. The DNA for the CDR3 is TGTGCCAGCAGCGCCGGGACAGGGCCCTACAATGAGCAGTTCTTC.

The chain employs TRBV20-1 and TRBJ2-4; a weak D match, TRBD1 (6 bases). This CDR3 contains 16 residues. Germline-derived CDR1 and CDR2 are DFQATT and SNEGSKA (reference sequence). V gave up 0 bases and J gave up 6 bases, with 18 bases separating them. This CDR3 reads CSARETGRLLGNIQYF. In DNA form, the CDR3 reads TGCAGTGCTAGAGAGACAGGTCGATTGCTGGGAAACATTCAGTACTTC.

The CDR3 region has the DNA TGTGCCAGCAGCCAAGATATGTTAGGACTACACACCGGGGAGCTGTTTTTT. This codes for CASSQDMLGLHTGELFF. V is TRBV4-2 and J is TRBJ2-2; tentatively, D is TRBD2 (6 bases). The germline CDR1 and CDR2 sequences are LGHNA and YNFKEQ. There are 17 residues in the CDR3. Deletions cut 0 bases from V and 3 bases from J, with 14 bases between.

The CDR3 DNA reads as TGCAGTGCTAGAATGCCGGTCGGCGGGGCCAACGTCCTGACTTTC. Amino acid sequence: CSARMPVGGANVLTF. The chain uses TRBV20-1 and TRBJ2-6; no reliable D call. V gave up 2 bases and J gave up 4 bases, with 12 bases separating them. Germline values: CDR1 DFQATT, CDR2 SNEGSKA (reference sequence). The CDR3 runs to 15 residues.

V is TRBV5-5 and J is TRBJ2-5; no clear D. TRBJ2-7 explains the end of the DNA better; the J call may be wrong. The CDR3 length is 15 residues. In germline, CDR1 is SGHKS, CDR2 YYEKEE (reference sequence). CDR3 DNA: TGTGCCAGCAGCTTGGGGTTCACTCCAGACTACGAGCAGTACTTC. Protein product: CASSLGFTPDYEQYF.

To note about this clonotype: A read error may be the cause here, since a much bigger clone is one base away. The chain combines TRBV20-1 with TRBJ2-7; D is uncertain. The CDR3 sequence is 14 residues long. CDR1 is DFQATT and CDR2 is SNEGSKA in the germline V gene (reference sequence). The CDR3 spells CSARDMKGTYERYF. In DNA, the CDR3 is TGCAGTGCTAGAGATATGAAGGGAACCTACGAGCGGTACTTC.

This clonotype came up a few times. This sequence joins TRBV28 and TRBJ1-2; D gene uncertain. The CDR3 is 17 amino acids. Per the germline V gene, CDR1 is MDHEN and CDR2 is SYDVKM. V lost 2 bases and J lost 1, with 17 bases in between. CDR3 bases: TGTGCCAGCAGTTTAAGGGCAGGAATACCTTTTAACTATGGCTACACCTTC. Translating it yields CASSLRAGIPFNYGYTF.

This clonotype was seen only a few times. CDR3 in amino acids: CASSYVDSYNYGYTF. The CDR3 DNA reads TGTGCCAGCAGTTATGTGGACAGTTATAACTATGGCTACACCTTC. The J gene is TRBJ1-2, the V gene TRBV6-6; D perhaps matches TRBD1 (6 bases). The CDR3 loop spans 15 amino acids. V was pared by 3 bases and J by 1 base, with 12 bases between. Germline assignment: CDR1 MNHNY and CDR2 SVGAGI (reference sequence).

This clonotype was picked up many times. This chain links TRBV6-6 with TRBJ2-7, with no clear D. The CDR3 is 14 amino acids. Looked up from germline, CDR1 is MNHNY and CDR2 is SVGAGI (reference sequence). The V end lost 1 base, the J end lost 2 bases, and 9 bases lay between the germline ends. CDR3 loop: CASSYLYGAYEQYF. DNA of the CDR3: TGTGCCAGCAGTTACTTGTATGGGGCCTACGAGCAGTACTTC.

This chain uses TRBV5-4 with TRBJ2-7; no definite D call. This CDR3 region has 14 residues. The germline CDR1 and CDR2 sequences are SGHNT and YYREEE (reference sequence). V was pared by 0 bases and J by 3 bases, with 10 bases between. The CDR3 bases are TGTGCCAGCAGCTTGGGTGGGGTCTTCTACGAGCAGTACTTC. This gives the protein CASSLGGVFYEQYF. Filled out from reference TRBV5-4 and TRBJ2-7, the complete variable domain reads ETGVTQSPTHLIKTRGQQVTLRCSSQSGHNTVSWYQQALGQGPQFIFQYYREEENGRGNFPPRFSGLQFPNYSSELNVNALELDDSALYLCASSLGGVFYEQYFGPGTRLTVT.

The chain carries TRBV4-1 and TRBJ1-1; D gene ambiguous. The CDR3 length is 15 residues. Germline lookup yields CDR1 MGHRA and CDR2 YSYEKL. The V and J ends lost 0 bases and 9 bases respectively, with 17 bases between them. The chain's CDR3 is CASSQDIGGWFQAFF. The CDR3 DNA reads as TGCGCCAGCAGCCAAGATATCGGCGGATGGTTTCAAGCTTTCTTT.

This chain links TRBV24-1 with TRBJ2-1; 9 bases map to TRBD1. From germline, CDR1 is KGHDR and CDR2 SFDVKD. The CDR3 sequence is 15 residues long. Germline trimming cut 4 bases from V and 5 bases from J; bases unmatched to any gene: 5. The chain's CDR3 is CATSDPGQGNNEQFF. The CDR3 DNA follows: TGTGCCACCAGTGACCCGGGACAGGGTAACAATGAGCAGTTCTTC.

This clonotype was recorded a few times. V usage is TRBV2 and J usage is TRBJ2-3, with unresolved D. CDR1 is SNHLY, CDR2 FYNNEI, per germline. The ends were cut back, 6 bases at V and 3 bases at J, with 10 bases in the middle. This CDR3 has 13 amino acids. CDR3 protein: CASRYSQTDTQYF. CDR3 DNA sequence: TGTGCCAGCAGATACAGCCAAACAGATACGCAGTATTTT.

In nucleotides, the CDR3 is TGTGCCAGCTCACCAATGGAGGAGACCCAGTACTTC. This translates into CASSPMEETQYF. The chain combines TRBV18 with TRBJ2-5, with D hard to call. Germline V gene data show CDR1 as KGHSH and CDR2 as LQKENI. Between the trimmed V and J ends, which lost 2 bases and 5 bases, there was a span of 6 bases. This CDR3 comprises 12 residues.

The chain is built from TRBV12-3 or TRBV12-4 and TRBJ2-3; no reliable D call. The CDR3 covers 13 residues. Trimming stripped 3 bases from V and 2 bases from J, with 6 bases between. CDR3 bases: TGTGCCAGCAGTTTCATGAACACAGATACGCAGTATTTT. Protein product: CASSFMNTDTQYF.

This chain uses TRBV12-3 or TRBV12-4 with TRBJ2-3; D unresolved. V gave up 5 bases and J gave up 13 bases, with 16 bases separating them. The CDR3 is 12 residues long. The CDR3 loop reads CASSPSTDAEYF. The CDR3, as DNA: TGTGCCAGCAGTCCCTCCACAGATGCGGAGTATTTT.

This clonotype was counted a few times. The V gene is TRBV5-1, the J gene TRBJ1-2; maybe TRBD1 (5 bases). The V end lost 3 bases, the J end lost 8 bases, and 23 bases lay between the germline ends. The CDR3 runs to 16 residues. CDR1 and CDR2 from the germline V gene are SGHRS and YFSETQ. The CDR3 coding sequence is TGCGCCAGCAGCTCGAGGGCGGGGCGACCTACGAGCGGCTACACCTTC. Translation: CASSSRAGRPTSGYTF. Filled out from reference TRBV5-1 and TRBJ1-2, the complete variable domain reads KAGVTQTPRYLIKTRGQQVTLSCSPISGHRSVSWYQQTPGQGLQFLFEYFSETQRNKGNFPGRFSGRQFSNSRSEMNVSTLELGDSALYLCASSSRAGRPTSGYTFGSGTRLTVV.

V is TRBV5-1 and J is TRBJ2-4; tentative D call: TRBD2 (7 bases). CDR1 is SGHRS, CDR2 YFSETQ, per germline. The CDR3 covers 16 residues. The germline V and J ends were trimmed by 7 bases and 0 bases, with 17 bases remaining between them. The CDR3 bases are TGCGCCAGCCACCCTGGGGGGGGCTTAGCCAAAAACATTCAGTACTTC. This gives the protein CASHPGGGLAKNIQYF.

The chain employs TRBV5-5 and TRBJ2-3; weak D call: TRBD2 (6 bases). The CDR3 spans 17 residues. V lost 0 bases and J lost 6, with 20 bases in between. The germline CDR1 and CDR2 sequences are SGHKS and YYEKEE (reference sequence). CDR3 loop: CASSLAGLALTSDTQYF. The CDR3 bases are TGTGCCAGCAGCTTGGCCGGTCTAGCGCTGACCTCGGATACGCAGTATTTT. Full variable domain (rest looked up from reference TRBV5-5 and TRBJ2-3): DAGVTQSPTHLIKTRGQQVTLRCSPISGHKSVSWYQQVLGQGPQFIFQYYEKEERGRGNFPDRFSARQFPNYSSELNVNALLLGDSALYLCASSLAGLALTSDTQYFGPGTRLTVL.

This clonotype was counted a few times. The chain is built from TRBV10-3 and TRBJ1-5; D may be TRBD1 (6 bases). Germline assignment: CDR1 ENHRY and CDR2 SYGVKD. This CDR3 spans 13 amino acids. The V end was cut by 0 bases, the J end by 6 bases, with 6 bases between. The CDR3 loop reads CAISESGAQPQHF. DNA for the CDR3: TGTGCCATCAGTGAGTCGGGGGCTCAGCCCCAGCATTTT.

The chain recombines TRBV11-1 with TRBJ1-3; 7 nucleotides line up with TRBD1. The germline V gene encodes CDR1 SGHAT and CDR2 FQDESV (reference sequence). V lost 5 bases to trimming and J lost 0 bases; unmatched junction nucleotides: 7. There are 16 residues in the CDR3. The CDR3 is CASSRSGTVSGNTIYF. As DNA, the CDR3 is TGTGCCAGCAGCCGGAGCGGGACAGTCTCTGGAAACACCATATATTTT.